This passage covers 3 T cell receptor beta chains from one sample sequenced in a study of T cells in localized non-small cell lung cancer. Produced via immunoSEQ multiplex PCR; TCRdb's table is partial and in-frame only. This sample has 6,500 to 9,000 clones; under 65% occur once, and the top ten carry under 3.5%. The specimen comprised lymph node tissue, sampled before any cancer treatment. These receptors came from a female donor of 60 years or more with stage I lung adenocarcinoma.

The chain is built from TRBV28 and TRBJ1-2; 7 positions match TRBD1. V dropped 6 bases and J dropped 7; count of bases not matched to a gene: 8. The CDR3 is 13 amino acids. Germline V CDR1 and CDR2: MDHEN, SYDVKM. The CDR3 spells CASSLDRESGYTF. Here the CDR3 DNA reads TGTGCCAGCAGCCTCGACAGGGAAAGTGGCTACACCTTC.

This clone was seen a handful of times. As DNA, the CDR3 is TGTGCCAGCAGTGCCGGGACTAGCGGGAGGGCCAGGGATGAGCAGTTCTTC. Its translation is CASSAGTSGRARDEQFF. The chain couples TRBV6-8 to TRBJ2-1; 16 nucleotides line up with TRBD2. The germline gives CDR1 MNHGY, CDR2 SAAAGT. Trimming took 5 bases from V and 8 from J; bases not matched to a gene: 9. This CDR3 has 17 residues.

This clone was observed a few times. The chain combines TRBV11-1 with TRBJ1-2; D ambiguous. In germline, CDR1 is SGHAT, CDR2 FQDESV (reference sequence). The CDR3 totals 16 residues. V lost 5 bases and J lost 8, with 24 bases in between. The CDR3 spells CASSPYGPGTIGGYTF. The CDR3 DNA is TGTGCCAGCAGCCCTTACGGTCCGGGAACCATAGGAGGCTACACCTTC.